This TCR beta chain was recovered during a study of cytomegalovirus exposure and HLA in healthy donors. The CDR3 has 16 residues. Germline CDR1 reads SGDLS; CDR2 reads YYNGEE. The V gene lost 0 bases and the J gene lost 2 bases, with 12 bases spanning the gap. PCR used 60 Vbeta primers and 13 Jbeta primers. Produced via immunoSEQ multiplex PCR; TCRdb's table is partial and in-frame only. The sample has 100,000 to 150,000 clones, 60% to 85% seen once. Material: PBMCs. The chain carries TRBV9 and TRBJ2-1; D possibly corresponds to TRBD2 (5 bases). The receptor was derived from a young man in good health and CMV-seronegative. This CDR3 reads CASSVEGGLTYNEQFF. In nucleotides, the CDR3 is TGTGCCAGCAGCGTAGAGGGCGGGCTGACCTACAATGAGCAGTTCTTC.